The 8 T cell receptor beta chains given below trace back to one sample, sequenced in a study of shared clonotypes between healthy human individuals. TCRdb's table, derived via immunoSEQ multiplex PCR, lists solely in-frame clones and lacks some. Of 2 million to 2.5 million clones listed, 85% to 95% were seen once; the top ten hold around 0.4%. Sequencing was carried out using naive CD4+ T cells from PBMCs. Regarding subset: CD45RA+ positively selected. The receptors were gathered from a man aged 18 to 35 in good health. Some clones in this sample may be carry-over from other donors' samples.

CDR3 amino acids: CASSVHLAGEVREYF. The CDR3 DNA reads TGCGCCAGCAGCGTACACCTAGCGGGAGAGGTTCGGGAGTACTTC. The genes are TRBV4-1 and TRBJ2-7; 10 nucleotides line up with TRBD2. CDR3 length equals 15 residues. Germline CDR1 and CDR2: MGHRA and YSYEKL. Trimming cost V 5 bases and J 11 bases; bases outside gene matches: 15.

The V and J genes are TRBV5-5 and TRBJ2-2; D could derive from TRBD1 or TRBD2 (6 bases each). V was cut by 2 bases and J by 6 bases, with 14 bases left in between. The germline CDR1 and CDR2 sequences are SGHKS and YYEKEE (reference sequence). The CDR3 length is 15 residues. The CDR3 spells CASSFAGGQPGELFF. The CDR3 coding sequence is TGTGCCAGCAGCTTCGCTGGGGGGCAACCCGGGGAGCTGTTTTTT.

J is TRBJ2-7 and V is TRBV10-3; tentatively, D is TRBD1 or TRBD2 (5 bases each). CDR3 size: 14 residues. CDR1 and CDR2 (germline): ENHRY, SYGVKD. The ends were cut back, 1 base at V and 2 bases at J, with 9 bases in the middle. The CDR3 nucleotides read TGTGCCATCAGTGAGTGGGACGGCACCTACGAGCAGTACTTC. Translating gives CAISEWDGTYEQYF.

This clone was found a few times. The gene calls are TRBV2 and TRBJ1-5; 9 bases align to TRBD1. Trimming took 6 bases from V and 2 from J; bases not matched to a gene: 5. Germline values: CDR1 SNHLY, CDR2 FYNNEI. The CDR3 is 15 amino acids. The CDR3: CASSGTGKGNQPQHF. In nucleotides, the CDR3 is TGTGCCAGCAGCGGGACAGGGAAGGGCAATCAGCCCCAGCATTTT.

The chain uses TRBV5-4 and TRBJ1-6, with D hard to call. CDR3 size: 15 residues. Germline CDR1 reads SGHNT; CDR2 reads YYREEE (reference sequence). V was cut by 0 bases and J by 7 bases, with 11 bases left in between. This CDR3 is CASSLGKEPNSPLHF. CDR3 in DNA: TGTGCCAGCAGCTTGGGAAAGGAACCCAATTCACCCCTCCACTTT. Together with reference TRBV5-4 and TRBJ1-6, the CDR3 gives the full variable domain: ETGVTQSPTHLIKTRGQQVTLRCSSQSGHNTVSWYQQALGQGPQFIFQYYREEENGRGNFPPRFSGLQFPNYSSELNVNALELDDSALYLCASSLGKEPNSPLHFGNGTRLTVT.

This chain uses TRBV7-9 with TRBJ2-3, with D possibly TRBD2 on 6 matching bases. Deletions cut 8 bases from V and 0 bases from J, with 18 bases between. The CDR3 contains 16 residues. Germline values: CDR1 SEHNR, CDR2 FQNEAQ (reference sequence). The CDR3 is CASLPVAVTSTDTQYF. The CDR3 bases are TGTGCCAGCCTCCCCGTAGCGGTTACTAGCACAGATACGCAGTATTTT.

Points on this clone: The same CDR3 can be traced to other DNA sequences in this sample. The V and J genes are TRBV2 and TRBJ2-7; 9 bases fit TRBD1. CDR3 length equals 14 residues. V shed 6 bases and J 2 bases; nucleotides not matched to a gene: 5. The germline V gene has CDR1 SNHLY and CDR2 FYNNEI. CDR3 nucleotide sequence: TGTGCCAGCAGCGGGACAGGGACTCCCTACGAGCAGTACTTC. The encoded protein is CASSGTGTPYEQYF. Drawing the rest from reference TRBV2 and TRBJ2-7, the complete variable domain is EPEVTQTPSHQVTQMGQEVILRCVPISNHLYFYWYRQILGQKVEFLVSFYNNEISEKSEIFDDQFSVERPDGSNFTLKIRSTKLEDSAMYFCASSGTGTPYEQYFGPGTRLTVT.

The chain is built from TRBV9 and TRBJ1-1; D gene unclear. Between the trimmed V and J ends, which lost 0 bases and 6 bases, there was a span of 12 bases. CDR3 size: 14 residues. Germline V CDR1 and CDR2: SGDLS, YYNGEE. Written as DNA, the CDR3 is TGTGCCAGCAGCGTAGCAGCGGTTGGCGCTGAAGCTTTCTTT. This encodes CASSVAAVGAEAFF.